This TCR beta chain was recovered during a study of control samples from healthy donors and cancer patients. Trimming stripped 2 bases from V and 1 base from J, with 18 bases between. Per germline, CDR1 KGHSH and CDR2 LQKENI. This CDR3 is 18 amino acids long. Method: immunoSEQ multiplex PCR; TCRdb's copy keeps in-frame clones and lacks some. Found here are 130,000 or so clones, 85% to 95% of them singletons; the top ten hold 14%. This receptor was taken from a man aged 55 to 70 with colorectal cancer. Input material: PBMCs. The J gene is TRBJ1-3, the V gene TRBV18; D is unclear. The CDR3 here is CASSPESSGSRSGNTIYF. The DNA of the CDR3 is TGTGCCAGCTCACCAGAGTCAAGTGGCTCGCGTTCTGGAAACACCATATATTTT.